This is a list of T cell receptor beta chains from one sample in a study of human T cells and chemical hapten exposure. TCRdb re-called the RACE reads with MiXCR, one entry per CDR3 protein. The top ten hold under 3% of the sample, which has around 380,000 distinct CDR3 sequences, more than 4.5% seen once. The specimen comprised whole blood, sampled in connection with sensitization to the hapten diphenylcyclopropenone (DPC). These receptors originate from a woman aged 45-60 years with alopecia areata. Some clones in this sample may be carry-over from other donors' samples. CDR3s include the opening cysteine and the closing phenylalanine or tryptophan.

J: TRBJ2-3
V: TRBV12-3/TRBV12-4
CDR3: CASSLTDSESTDTQYF

J: TRBJ1-3
V: TRBV14
CDR3: CASSQGTGIISGNTIYF

J: TRBJ1-2
V: TRBV20-1
CDR3: CSVPGPYGYTF

J: TRBJ1-1
V: TRBV4-1
CDR3: CASSQDQSLNTEAFF

J: TRBJ2-2
V: TRBV7-2
CDR3: CASSLVGDRQGNTGELFF

J: TRBJ1-2
V: TRBV12-3/TRBV12-4
CDR3: CASTRGNYGYTF

J: TRBJ2-2
V: TRBV5-4
CDR3: CASSLAPLNTGELFF

J: TRBJ2-3
V: TRBV5-6
CDR3: CASSLAGDTRTDTQYF

J: TRBJ2-7
V: TRBV2
CDR3: CATGDSFYEQYF

J: TRBJ2-2
V: TRBV21-1
CDR3: CASSKGQKNTGELFF

J: TRBJ2-2
V: TRBV24-1
CDR3: CATSDRQGSVGELFF

J: TRBJ2-3
V: TRBV9
CDR3: CASSPGTSGGITDTQYF

J: TRBJ2-2
V: TRBV11-2
CDR3: CASSLEGDTDTGELFF

J: TRBJ2-1
V: TRBV20-1
CDR3: CSARDRLADNNEQFF

J: TRBJ2-7
V: TRBV29-1
CDR3: CSVESGPAHEQYF

J: TRBJ1-1
V: TRBV2
CDR3: CASREGAGAEAFF

J: TRBJ2-3
V: TRBV7-9
CDR3: CASSPLGAGGTDTQYF

J: TRBJ1-3
V: TRBV5-1
CDR3: CASSLGTTAGNTIYF

J: TRBJ2-7
V: TRBV4-2
CDR3: CASSQAHRTGVYEQYF

J: TRBJ2-1
V: TRBV7-9
CDR3: CASSFGTGFYNEQFF

J: TRBJ1-4
V: TRBV12-3/TRBV12-4
CDR3: CASRSGQGSEKLFF

J: TRBJ1-3
V: TRBV10-3
CDR3: CAIGGGGEGNTIYF

J: TRBJ2-1
V: TRBV7-3
CDR3: CASSLSGVGNEQFF

J: TRBJ2-1
V: TRBV11-2
CDR3: CASSLGGRNEQFF

J: TRBJ2-5
V: TRBV12-5
CDR3: CSTTGPDETQYF

J: TRBJ2-3
V: TRBV28
CDR3: CASRQGVFSTDTQYF

J: TRBJ2-1
V: TRBV3-1
CDR3: CASSQDLPTPPGEQFF

J: TRBJ2-1
V: TRBV9
CDR3: CASSVGRAAYNEQFF

J: TRBJ2-6
V: TRBV6-5
CDR3: CASRSGTSSSGANVLTF

J: TRBJ1-3
V: TRBV11-2
CDR3: CASSLDTGNTIYF

J: TRBJ1-5
V: TRBV5-6
CDR3: CASSLGEGPQHF

J: TRBJ1-2
V: TRBV5-6
CDR3: CASSQTDFLNYGYTF

J: TRBJ2-1
V: TRBV10-3
CDR3: CAISESLSGKSYNEQFF

J: TRBJ1-5
V: TRBV6-1
CDR3: CASSDRGGANNQPQHF

J: TRBJ1-1
V: TRBV10-3
CDR3: CAISDRRQGKGNTEAFF

J: TRBJ2-3
V: TRBV10-3
CDR3: CAISEGGITDTQYF

J: TRBJ2-2
V: TRBV12-3/TRBV12-4
CDR3: CASSFQSNTGELFF

J: TRBJ1-6
V: TRBV28
CDR3: CASSPTTSNSPLHF

J: TRBJ1-4
V: TRBV10-3
CDR3: CAISESVVYEKLFF